This T cell receptor (beta chain) was identified in a study of T cell responses to AZD1222 COVID-19 vaccine. In the study overall: The analysis combined second doses at about 4 or about 12 weeks.

Trimming cost V 3 bases and J 5 bases, with 14 bases left between them. Germline V gene data show CDR1 as MDHEN and CDR2 as SYDVKM. CDR3 length: 14 residues. Clones were sequenced by immunoSEQ multiplex PCR, and TCRdb holds only the in-frame ones, with some missing. Of around 95,000 clones listed, 88% are singletons. V and J are TRBV28 and TRBJ2-7; D is perhaps TRBD2 (6 bases). The source is an adult in good health. Material: peripheral blood, obtained on day 0 of AZD1222 vaccination. CDR3 region: CASSFYDGSHEQYF. CDR3 nucleotides: TGTGCCAGCAGTTTCTATGACGGGAGCCACGAGCAGTACTTC.